A selection of T cell receptor beta chains follows, all from one sample in a study of T cell repertoires in cytomegalovirus infection. The antigens of these receptors remain unknown. TCRdb independently ran MiXCR on the reads; one entry per CDR3 protein. The data show some 940,000 distinct CDR3 sequences, with roughly a third seen just once and around an eighth held by the top ten. The sequenced sample was cultured CD8+ T cells from PBMCs, obtained from culture after CMV antigen stimulation. Receptor source: a human donor in good health (CMV status not recorded). Some clones in this sample may be carry-over from other donors' samples. The conserved cysteine and the conserved F or W are not part of the CDR3 here. Fields, in order: V gene, D gene, J gene, CDR3 protein. The D gene is left open where the match is weak.

TRBV6-4	TRBD2	TRBJ2-1	ASSEVAGGYSSYNEQF
TRBV7-3	TRBD1	TRBJ2-2	ASSLNPGTGVTGELF
TRBV6-6	.	TRBJ1-2	ASSYSLSAYRGFYGYT
TRBV6-5	.	TRBJ2-5	ASVGGPFQETQY
TRBV19	.	TRBJ2-2	ATSLTVTGELF
TRBV28	.	TRBJ1-5	ASSLRGTVEPQH
TRBV2	.	TRBJ2-2	ASSDPNPGELF
TRBV7-2	TRBD2	TRBJ2-5	ASSPHWGGRETQY
TRBV11-3	.	TRBJ2-2	ASSFRGSDTGELF
TRBV15	.	TRBJ2-5	ATSRGMTKETQY
TRBV27	TRBD1	TRBJ1-2	ASSAVGGTGNGYT
TRBV28	.	TRBJ2-3	ASSFGVPTDTQY
TRBV7-9	.	TRBJ2-1	ASSQGRNEQF
TRBV6-2/TRBV6-3	.	TRBJ1-1	ASSYSYPNTEAF
TRBV2	.	TRBJ1-5	ASSEQGINQPQH
TRBV15	TRBD1	TRBJ2-7	ATSRDRRAGYEQY
TRBV6-2/TRBV6-3	.	TRBJ1-5	ASSFNPGADLYQPQH
TRBV7-6	TRBD1	TRBJ1-2	AIIAFPGTGGKYGYT
TRBV28	TRBD2	TRBJ2-1	ASSPRLAVYNEQF
TRBV6-1	.	TRBJ1-5	ASSEALHGYNQPQH
TRBV4-1	.	TRBJ2-1	ANSQDEAMGVYNEQF
TRBV7-6	TRBD1	TRBJ1-2	ASSLGTGARYGYT
TRBV5-1	.	TRBJ2-1	ASTGQYNEQF
TRBV12-3/TRBV12-4	.	TRBJ1-1	ASSLHADTEAF
TRBV6-1	.	TRBJ1-1	ASSELNTEAF
TRBV7-2	.	TRBJ1-5	ASSLGVGYQPQH
TRBV6-6	TRBD1	TRBJ2-5	ASSYVRDRAQGTQY
TRBV7-9	TRBD2	TRBJ2-2	ASSPLAGGRTGELF
TRBV10-2	TRBD2	TRBJ2-3	ASLLGGGTDTQY
TRBV7-2	.	TRBJ2-7	ASSPTWVYEQY
TRBV19	.	TRBJ2-2	ASNEGAGELF
TRBV7-6	.	TRBJ1-3	ASSLGGTDTIY
TRBV10-3	.	TRBJ1-2	AIMTREDYGYT
TRBV7-9	.	TRBJ2-7	ASSLPPPSSYEQY
TRBV12-3/TRBV12-4	.	TRBJ1-1	ASSPTPNTEAF
TRBV12-3/TRBV12-4	.	TRBJ2-3	ASSLRLYTDTQY
TRBV4-1	.	TRBJ2-1	ASSQDPPFRGSYNEQF
TRBV27	TRBD1	TRBJ2-7	ASRPDRARYEQY
TRBV10-3	TRBD2	TRBJ2-3	AIRRLAGDTDTQY
TRBV7-8	.	TRBJ1-2	ASSLGGGGYYGYT
TRBV6-2/TRBV6-3	.	TRBJ2-1	ASSYIWSEQF
TRBV27	.	TRBJ2-7	ASSLRGTLYEQY
TRBV6-2/TRBV6-3	.	TRBJ2-1	ASSYSGQRF
TRBV6-1	TRBD1	TRBJ2-2	ASSRQGLGTGELF
TRBV4-2	TRBD2	TRBJ2-2	ASSQGTSGGAGELF
TRBV4-1	TRBD1	TRBJ1-1	ASSLGQDDNTEAF
TRBV6-2/TRBV6-3	.	TRBJ2-1	ASSTLARGEQF
TRBV5-6	.	TRBJ2-1	ASSLVWVSYNEQF
TRBV7-9	.	TRBJ2-5	ASSSGVTQY
TRBV19	TRBD1	TRBJ1-1	ASSITGGNTEAF